A selection of T cell receptor beta chains follows, all from one sample in a study of T cell repertoires in cytomegalovirus infection. Each CDR3 protein is one row after TCRdb ran MiXCR on the reads. The table shows about 890,000 distinct CDR3 sequences, with 31% occurring only once. What these receptors recognize is not known. Material: cultured CD8+ T cells from PBMCs, obtained from culture after CMV antigen stimulation. The receptors shown here come from a human donor in good health (CMV status not recorded). Some clones in this sample may be carry-over from other donors' samples. CDR3s include the opening cysteine and the closing phenylalanine or tryptophan. The order of the fields is V gene, J gene, clone size, D gene, CDR3 protein, CDR3 DNA. A D gene is named only where the DNA matches it firmly. The size entry is marked missing in some rows and otherwise reads once, few, many or a size class.

v_gene: TRBV25-1
j_gene: TRBJ2-3
abundance: NA
d_gene: NA
CDR3aa: CASSEFGEGLQDTQYF
CDR3nt: TGTGCCAGCAGTGAATTCGGGGAAGGACTGCAAGATACGCAGTATTTT

v_gene: TRBV2
j_gene: TRBJ2-1
abundance: few
d_gene: NA
CDR3aa: CAQGGTHNEQFF
CDR3nt: TGTGCCCAAGGGGGTACTCACAATGAGCAGTTCTTC

v_gene: TRBV7-8
j_gene: TRBJ2-4
abundance: many
d_gene: NA
CDR3aa: CASSLVGGRSKNIQYF
CDR3nt: TGTGCCAGCAGCTTAGTGGGGGGCCGGTCCAAAAACATTCAGTACTTC

v_gene: TRBV19
j_gene: TRBJ1-5
abundance: NA
d_gene: NA
CDR3aa: CASSLLRLGDQPQHF
CDR3nt: TGTGCCAGTAGTCTTCTGCGGCTCGGGGATCAGCCCCAGCATTTT

v_gene: TRBV9
j_gene: TRBJ1-2
abundance: many
d_gene: TRBD1
CDR3aa: CASSARAGTGNGYTF
CDR3nt: TGTGCCAGCAGCGCCCGTGCCGGGACAGGGAATGGCTACACCTTC

v_gene: TRBV6-2/TRBV6-3
j_gene: TRBJ1-2
abundance: NA
d_gene: TRBD1
CDR3aa: CASSESQGGNGYTF
CDR3nt: TGTGCCAGCAGTGAGTCCCAGGGGGGGAATGGCTACACCTTC

v_gene: TRBV4-1
j_gene: TRBJ2-7
abundance: once
d_gene: NA
CDR3aa: CASSQDRGGAGYEQYF
CDR3nt: TGCGCCAGCAGCCAAGATCGAGGAGGGGCCGGCTACGAGCAGTACTTC

v_gene: TRBV7-6
j_gene: TRBJ2-2
abundance: many
d_gene: NA
CDR3aa: CASSLGGAGELFF
CDR3nt: TGTGCCAGCAGCTTAGGAGGGGCCGGGGAGCTGTTTTTT

v_gene: TRBV4-1
j_gene: TRBJ2-7
abundance: NA
d_gene: TRBD1
CDR3aa: CASSQDTTGLGEQYF
CDR3nt: TGCGCCAGCAGCCAAGATACGACAGGGCTAGGGGAGCAGTACTTC

v_gene: TRBV20-1
j_gene: TRBJ2-1
abundance: few
d_gene: TRBD2
CDR3aa: CSASLRLRGTSSYNEQFF
CDR3nt: TGCAGTGCTAGTCTCCGTTTGCGGGGGACGAGCTCCTACAATGAGCAGTTCTTC

v_gene: TRBV23-1
j_gene: TRBJ1-4
abundance: NA
d_gene: NA
CDR3aa: CASSQSIGPTATNEKLFF
CDR3nt: TGCGCCAGCAGTCAATCCATTGGCCCGACCGCAACTAATGAAAAACTGTTTTTT

v_gene: TRBV9
j_gene: TRBJ2-1
abundance: many
d_gene: TRBD1
CDR3aa: CASSAPGQGWVNEQFF
CDR3nt: TGTGCCAGCAGCGCACCGGGACAGGGTTGGGTCAATGAGCAGTTCTTC

v_gene: TRBV12-3/TRBV12-4
j_gene: TRBJ1-5
abundance: few
d_gene: NA
CDR3aa: CASSLFGGRNVGLGGNQPQHF
CDR3nt: TGTGCCAGCAGTTTATTTGGGGGCCGAAATGTGGGCCTGGGGGGCAATCAGCCCCAGCATTTT

v_gene: TRBV20-1
j_gene: TRBJ1-2
abundance: NA
d_gene: TRBD1
CDR3aa: CSAFGTGGEGYGYTF
CDR3nt: TGCAGTGCCTTCGGGACAGGGGGCGAGGGGTATGGCTACACCTTC

v_gene: TRBV9
j_gene: TRBJ1-2
abundance: NA
d_gene: TRBD1
CDR3aa: CASSVNPDRPANYGYTF
CDR3nt: TGTGCCAGCAGCGTAAACCCGGACAGGCCCGCAAACTATGGCTACACCTTC

v_gene: TRBV27
j_gene: TRBJ1-1
abundance: many
d_gene: NA
CDR3aa: CASSFGMEATEAFF
CDR3nt: TGTGCCAGCAGTTTCGGTATGGAGGCCACTGAAGCTTTCTTT

v_gene: TRBV7-8
j_gene: TRBJ1-3
abundance: NA
d_gene: NA
CDR3aa: CASSPERVGNTIYF
CDR3nt: TGTGCCAGCAGCCCCGAGAGGGTTGGAAACACCATATATTTT

v_gene: TRBV11-3
j_gene: TRBJ1-2
abundance: NA
d_gene: NA
CDR3aa: CASSLNAGGTDVAF
CDR3nt: TGTGCCAGCAGCTTAAACGCTGGAGGGACGGACGTCGCCTTC

v_gene: TRBV4-1
j_gene: TRBJ1-5
abundance: NA
d_gene: NA
CDR3aa: CASSQGGQHSNQPQHF
CDR3nt: TGCGCCAGCAGCCAAGGGGGGCAACATAGCAATCAGCCCCAGCATTTT

v_gene: TRBV7-6
j_gene: TRBJ2-3
abundance: many
d_gene: NA
CDR3aa: CASSLDPRGQRDTQYF
CDR3nt: TGTGCCAGCAGCTTAGACCCCCGGGGGCAAAGAGATACGCAGTATTTT

v_gene: TRBV7-4
j_gene: TRBJ2-6
abundance: few
d_gene: NA
CDR3aa: CASSQLSGTTNSGANVLTF
CDR3nt: TGTGCCAGCAGTCAACTATCCGGGACAACGAACTCTGGGGCCAACGTCCTGACTTTC

v_gene: TRBV28
j_gene: TRBJ2-3
abundance: NA
d_gene: TRBD2
CDR3aa: CASSLPLTRGVGDTQYF
CDR3nt: TGTGCCAGCAGCCTTCCTCTCACGCGGGGGGTAGGAGATACGCAGTATTTT

v_gene: TRBV3-1
j_gene: TRBJ2-2
abundance: NA
d_gene: TRBD1
CDR3aa: CASSHRDRLTGELFF
CDR3nt: TGTGCCAGCAGCCACCGGGACAGGCTCACCGGGGAGCTGTTTTTT

v_gene: TRBV10-3
j_gene: TRBJ1-1
abundance: few
d_gene: NA
CDR3aa: CATGVGGTEAFF
CDR3nt: TGTGCCACGGGGGTGGGCGGCACTGAAGCTTTCTTT

v_gene: TRBV27
j_gene: TRBJ2-3
abundance: NA
d_gene: NA
CDR3aa: CASSFQTLHSTDTQYF
CDR3nt: TGTGCCAGCAGTTTCCAGACGCTCCATAGCACAGATACGCAGTATTTT

v_gene: TRBV2
j_gene: TRBJ2-2
abundance: NA
d_gene: TRBD1
CDR3aa: CASSEATGELRRGELFF
CDR3nt: TGTGCCAGCAGTGAAGCCACAGGGGAGTTGAGACGCGGGGAGCTGTTTTTT